This T cell receptor (beta chain) was sequenced during a study of T-cell memory formation after mild COVID-19. Study in general: TCR clusters mostly belonged to single donors. Study-wide findings and caveats: Day 15 to 85 contracting clones showed balanced CD4/CD8; day 15 to 37 expanders favored CD4+. Pre-infection memory contained some responding clones, which suggested that cross-reactive memory had joined.

Constant-segment-primed 5'RACE gave TCR alpha and TCR beta cDNA libraries with sample barcodes and UMIs. TCRdb ran MiXCR on the 5' RACE reads and lists one entry per CDR3 protein. In the table there are some 270,000 distinct CDR3 sequences, 15% of which are singletons. V lost 2 bases to trimming and J lost 0 bases; unmatched junction nucleotides: 2. The CDR3 is 15 residues long. Germline V gene sequence: CDR1 DFQATT, CDR2 SNEGSKA (reference sequence). This clonotype has only a few counts. Its antigen remains unidentified. The clonotype was recovered from an adult woman who had mild COVID-19 (a few samples of this study predate the infection). Cell type and time point are not known. The chain uses TRBV20-1 and TRBJ2-1; 9 bases agree with TRBD2. Sequenced sample: PBMCs or a T cell subset sorted from them (not recorded which). CDR3 nucleotide sequence: TGCAGTGCTAGACTAGCGGGATCCTCCTACAATGAGCAGTTCTTC. Translating it yields CSARLAGSSYNEQFF.